This TCR beta chain originates from a study of T-cell memory formation after mild COVID-19. Study at large: For the most part, TCR clusters were specific to one donor.

This clonotype was counted at least ten times. TCRdb re-called the 5' RACE reads through MiXCR, storing one row per CDR3 protein. The sample lists tens of thousands of distinct CDR3 sequences; 6% to 6.5% were seen once. The TCR comes from an adult who had mild COVID-19 (a few samples of this study predate the infection). Cell type and time point are not known. Sequenced sample: PBMCs or a T cell subset sorted from them (not recorded which).

CDR3 in DNA: TGCGCCAGCGGCGACAGGTCCGATTCACCCCTCCACTTT. It encodes CASGDRSDSPLHF. The gene calls are TRBV5-1 and TRBJ1-6; a weak D match, TRBD1 (6 bases). There are 13 residues in the CDR3. Germline CDR1 SGHRS, CDR2 YFSETQ. Trimming stripped 7 bases from V and 8 bases from J, with 13 bases between.